The 25 T cell receptor beta chains below come from one sample, sequenced in a study of T cell responses to AZD1222 COVID-19 vaccine. TCRdb's copy holds only in-frame clones and misses some; the assay was immunoSEQ multiplex PCR. The sample yields around 120,000 clones, roughly 87% seen once. The material sequenced was peripheral blood, taken on day 0 of AZD1222 vaccination. Receptors originate from an adult in good health.

This sequence joins TRBV7-9 and TRBJ1-1; D uncertain. V was trimmed by 7 bases and J by 1 base, leaving 22 bases between them. Germline CDR1 reads SEHNR; CDR2 reads FQNEAQ (reference sequence). The CDR3 length is 17 residues. CDR3 coding DNA: TGTGCCAGCATCCTTGGGGTAAATTTACTTACGAACACTGAAGCTTTCTTT. Amino acids: CASILGVNLLTNTEAFF.

This clone was detected only a few times. The genes are TRBV19 and TRBJ1-6; D is undetermined. Trimming removed 1 base at V and 0 bases at J, with 10 bases between. CDR1 and CDR2 (germline): LNHDA, SQIVND (reference sequence). This CDR3 spans 17 amino acids. CDR3 residues: CASSIGEPSSYNSPLHF. Here the CDR3 DNA reads TGTGCCAGTAGTATAGGAGAGCCAAGCTCCTATAATTCACCCCTCCACTTT.

The J gene is TRBJ1-3, the V gene TRBV6-5, with D hard to call. The germline V and J ends were trimmed by 8 bases and 10 bases, with 9 bases remaining between them. This CDR3 comprises 10 residues. Germline lookup yields CDR1 MNHEY and CDR2 SVGAGI. The CDR3 DNA follows: TGTGCCAGCTCGTTGCGGACCATATATTTT. The encoded protein is CASSLRTIYF.

The J gene is TRBJ1-2, the V gene TRBV5-6; D remains ambiguous. Germline V CDR1 and CDR2: SGHDT, YYEEEE. This CDR3 has 12 amino acids. Trimming took 0 bases from V and 9 from J, leaving 9 bases between them. The CDR3 loop is CASSLAWASYTF. CDR3 bases: TGTGCCAGCAGCTTGGCCTGGGCCAGCTACACCTTC.

V and J are TRBV9 and TRBJ1-2; possibly TRBD1 for D (5 bases). Germline-derived CDR1 and CDR2 are SGDLS and YYNGEE. CDR3 size: 15 residues. V was clipped by 4 bases and J by 4 bases, with 17 bases between them. In DNA, the CDR3 is TGTGCCAGCAGCCCAACAGGTGGAGGTGGCTATGGCTACACCTTC. The encoded protein is CASSPTGGGGYGYTF.

The rearrangement joins TRBV7-3 to TRBJ2-5; 9 bases align to TRBD1. CDR1 and CDR2 (germline): SGHTA, FQGTGA. Trimming at V came to 5 bases and at J to 2 bases, leaving 6 bases not matched to a gene. The CDR3 runs to 15 residues. The CDR3 region is CASSQGQGLQETQYF. In DNA, the CDR3 is TGTGCCAGCAGCCAAGGACAGGGGTTACAAGAGACCCAGTACTTC.

This sequence joins TRBV5-1 and TRBJ1-2, with TRBD1 identical over 7 bases. V was clipped by 2 bases and J by 4 bases; unmatched bases: 8. This CDR3 spans 15 amino acids. Germline V gene sequence: CDR1 SGHRS, CDR2 YFSETQ. CDR3 nucleotide sequence: TGCGCCAGCAGCTTATCTACAGGGGTCGGCTATGGCTACACCTTC. Translation gives CASSLSTGVGYGYTF.

This clone was seen once. In DNA, the CDR3 is TGTGCCAGCAGCAAAGGGGCCGCAGGGCTAGAGACCCAGTACTTC. Amino acid sequence: CASSKGAAGLETQYF. The chain has TRBV21-1 and TRBJ2-5; TRBD1 is the table's D call, not checked against the DNA. TRBV21-1 is designated a pseudogene. The CDR3 sequence is 15 residues long.

The chain carries TRBV7-9 and TRBJ1-6; D is unresolved. The germline gives CDR1 SEHNR, CDR2 FQNEAQ (reference sequence). The V end was cut by 5 bases, the J end by 6 bases, with 11 bases between. This CDR3 spans 14 amino acids. The CDR3 protein is CASSHGNANSPLHF. The CDR3 coding sequence is TGTGCCAGCAGCCATGGGAACGCTAATTCACCCCTCCACTTT.

The chain is built from TRBV29-1 and TRBJ1-1; D gene uncertain. The CDR3 contains 12 residues. Looked up from germline, CDR1 is SQVTM and CDR2 is ANQGSEA. With 2 bases removed from V and 1 base from J, the gap between germline ends came to 5 bases. The CDR3 is CSVELGNTEAFF. For the CDR3, the DNA is TGCAGCGTTGAACTAGGGAACACTGAAGCTTTCTTT.

This chain uses TRBV4-2 with TRBJ2-2, with D unresolved. Trimming stripped 2 bases from V and 8 bases from J, with 3 bases between. This CDR3 has 11 amino acids. The germline CDR1 and CDR2 sequences are LGHNA and YNFKEQ. This CDR3 reads CASSQTGELFF. DNA for the CDR3: TGTGCCAGCAGCCAAACTGGGGAGCTGTTTTTT.

The chain recombines TRBV19 with TRBJ1-1; weak D call: TRBD1 (6 bases). V lost 5 bases and J 3 bases, leaving 10 bases between the germline ends. Germline assignment: CDR1 LNHDA and CDR2 SQIVND (reference sequence). The CDR3 spans 13 residues. In DNA form, the CDR3 reads TGTGCCAGTAGTTACAGGGTGGACACTGAAGCTTTCTTT. It specifies CASSYRVDTEAFF.

The chain employs TRBV24-1 and TRBJ2-3, with 11 bases aligning to TRBD2. With 2 bases clipped from V and 2 bases from J, the junction kept 8 bases outside the gene matches. Per germline, CDR1 KGHDR and CDR2 SFDVKD. CDR3 length: 18 amino acids. The CDR3, as DNA: TGTGCCACCAGTGATTCACCGGGACTAGCGGAAAACACAGATACGCAGTATTTT. This translates into CATSDSPGLAENTDTQYF.

V gene TRBV6-5 combines with J gene TRBJ1-5; possibly TRBD1 for D (6 bases). CDR1 and CDR2 from the germline V gene are MNHEY and SVGAGI. The CDR3 sequence is 15 residues long. The V and J ends lost 6 bases and 6 bases respectively, with 18 bases between them. CDR3 DNA sequence: TGTGCCAGCAGCCCCACTACAGGGACGGGTCAGCCCCAGCATTTT. Amino acid sequence: CASSPTTGTGQPQHF.

This chain uses TRBV6-6 with TRBJ2-7; D gene unclear. This CDR3 has 13 amino acids. Trimming took 8 bases from V and 5 from J, leaving 16 bases between them. Germline V lookup: CDR1 MNHNY, CDR2 SVGAGI (reference sequence). The CDR3 DNA reads TGTGCCAGCTGCCTCTCGAGTTGGGACGAGCAGTACTTC. It codes for CASCLSSWDEQYF.

V and J are TRBV19 and TRBJ1-4, with D uncertain. The germline gives CDR1 LNHDA, CDR2 SQIVND (reference sequence). This CDR3 region has 15 residues. Between the trimmed V and J ends, which lost 4 bases and 5 bases, there was a span of 14 bases. This CDR3 reads CASSRSRGKNEKLFF. In DNA, the CDR3 is TGTGCCAGTAGTAGGTCTCGGGGTAAAAATGAAAAACTGTTTTTT.

A single count supports this clone. Other DNA sequences in the same sample also yield this CDR3. J is TRBJ1-4 and V is TRBV5-1, with TRBD1 matching 10 bases. The CDR3 covers 14 residues. V trimming: 3 bases; J trimming: 5 bases; junction bases outside the gene matches: 1. Looked up from germline, CDR1 is SGHRS and CDR2 is YFSETQ. CDR3 in DNA: TGCGCCAGCAGCTCGGACAGGGGGAATGAAAAACTGTTTTTT. It encodes CASSSDRGNEKLFF.

The J gene is TRBJ2-7, the V gene TRBV28, with D possibly matching TRBD1 (5 bases). Germline assignment: CDR1 MDHEN and CDR2 SYDVKM. The length of the CDR3 is 15 residues. V was cut by 1 base and J by 0 bases, with 10 bases left in between. The CDR3: CASSLYRPLSYEQYF. DNA of the CDR3: TGTGCCAGCAGTTTATACAGGCCGCTCTCCTACGAGCAGTACTTC.

The V call is TRBV12-3 or TRBV12-4, the J call TRBJ1-1, with 7 nucleotides matching TRBD1. The ends lost 4 bases at V and 5 bases at J; junction bases unmatched: 4. The CDR3 has 13 residues. CDR3 sequence: CASSSGGGTEAFF. CDR3 DNA: TGTGCCAGCAGTTCAGGGGGTGGGACTGAAGCTTTCTTT.

This chain joins TRBV19 and TRBJ1-5, with a tentative D call TRBD1 (5 bases). This CDR3 has 16 residues. V gave up 5 bases and J gave up 2 bases, with 16 bases separating them. Per the germline V gene, CDR1 is LNHDA and CDR2 is SQIVND (reference sequence). CDR3 sequence: CASSPPRRGGNQPQHF. CDR3 bases: TGTGCCAGTAGTCCTCCCCGCCGGGGGGGCAATCAGCCCCAGCATTTT.

The chain employs TRBV7-9 and TRBJ2-7; possible D gene TRBD2, 5 bases. CDR3 length equals 14 residues. The V end was cut by 0 bases, the J end by 3 bases, with 9 bases between. Germline CDR1 reads SEHNR; CDR2 reads FQNEAQ (reference sequence). In nucleotides, the CDR3 is TGTGCCAGCAGCTTAGCGCAAGACTACTACGAGCAGTACTTC. Translation gives CASSLAQDYYEQYF.

The chain uses TRBV9 and TRBJ2-1, with a weak D call TRBD2 (5 bases). Germline V gene lookup returns CDR1 SGDLS and CDR2 YYNGEE. The ends were cut back, 7 bases at V and 2 bases at J, with 10 bases in the middle. The CDR3 totals 13 residues. This CDR3 is CASSSGPYNEQFF. CDR3 bases: TGTGCCAGCTCCAGCGGACCCTACAATGAGCAGTTCTTC.

The genes are TRBV28 and TRBJ2-1; a possible D gene is TRBD1 (5 bases). The CDR3 runs to 14 residues. Trimming removed 5 bases from V and 6 bases from J, with 14 bases in between. The germline gives CDR1 MDHEN, CDR2 SYDVKM. The CDR3 is CASSVDTMGNEQFF. Written as DNA, the CDR3 is TGTGCCAGCAGTGTGGACACGATGGGCAATGAGCAGTTCTTC.

The CDR3 here is CASSQSWGLPYEQYF. The CDR3 nucleotides read TGCGCCAGCAGTCAATCGTGGGGGTTACCCTACGAGCAGTACTTC. The chain links TRBV23-1 to TRBJ2-7; TRBD1 or TRBD2 may be the D gene (5 bases each). TRBV23-1 is noted as an ORF with a role that remains uncertain. CDR3 length: 15 residues. Trimming removed 0 bases from V and 2 bases from J, with 11 bases in between.

This clone is a singleton in its sample. This sequence joins TRBV2 and TRBJ2-7; D assignment may be TRBD1 or TRBD2 (5 bases each). CDR1 and CDR2 (germline): SNHLY, FYNNEI. The CDR3 consists of 12 residues. V was cut by 0 bases and J by 8 bases, with 8 bases left in between. CDR3 sequence: CASSEARGQQYF. For the CDR3, the DNA is TGTGCCAGCAGTGAAGCCCGGGGACAGCAGTACTTC.